These T cell receptor beta chains were read from a single sample in a study of T-cell memory formation after mild COVID-19. Each CDR3 protein is one row after TCRdb ran MiXCR on the 5' RACE reads. The data hold about 340,000 distinct CDR3 sequences, with around 13% observed a single time. The specimen sequenced was PBMCs or a T cell subset sorted from them (not recorded which). The receptors come from a man younger than 35 who had mild COVID-19 (a few samples of this study predate the infection). Cell type and time point are not known. Both conserved end residues are part of each CDR3. The D gene is left open where the match is weak. Only some rows state a clone size, as once, few, many or a class for expanded clones.

V gene: TRBV6-1; D gene: -; J gene: TRBJ2-7; clone size: -; CDR3 protein: CASSEGGDEQYF; CDR3 DNA: TGTGCCAGCAGTGAAGGGGGGGACGAGCAGTACTTC
V gene: TRBV29-1; D gene: TRBD1; J gene: TRBJ2-3; clone size: many; CDR3 protein: CSVEVWGKGATDTQYF; CDR3 DNA: TGCAGCGTTGAAGTCTGGGGGAAGGGGGCCACAGATACGCAGTATTTT
V gene: TRBV12-3/TRBV12-4; D gene: -; J gene: TRBJ1-1; clone size: -; CDR3 protein: CASSPDGGTPEAFF; CDR3 DNA: TGTGCCAGCAGTCCGGACGGGGGGACCCCTGAAGCTTTCTTT
V gene: TRBV7-2; D gene: -; J gene: TRBJ1-4; clone size: -; CDR3 protein: CASSFARGGEKLFF; CDR3 DNA: TGTGCCAGCAGCTTCGCGCGTGGTGGTGAAAAACTGTTTTTT
V gene: TRBV11-2; D gene: -; J gene: TRBJ1-1; clone size: few; CDR3 protein: CASSTLGATEAFF; CDR3 DNA: TGTGCCAGCAGCACCCTGGGAGCCACTGAAGCTTTCTTT
V gene: TRBV7-2; D gene: TRBD2; J gene: TRBJ2-3; clone size: few; CDR3 protein: CASSPALAGPRGDTQYF; CDR3 DNA: TGTGCCAGCAGCCCAGCCCTAGCGGGGCCTAGGGGAGATACGCAGTATTTT
V gene: TRBV20-1; D gene: -; J gene: TRBJ2-1; clone size: many; CDR3 protein: CSARLSGYEQFF; CDR3 DNA: TGCAGTGCTAGATTGAGCGGCTATGAGCAGTTCTTC
V gene: TRBV6-5; D gene: -; J gene: TRBJ2-5; clone size: few; CDR3 protein: CASSYSRGDQETQYF; CDR3 DNA: TGTGCCAGCAGTTACTCGAGGGGGGATCAAGAGACCCAGTACTTC
V gene: TRBV20-1; D gene: -; J gene: TRBJ1-2; clone size: few; CDR3 protein: CSARDPQGSIVYTF; CDR3 DNA: TGCAGTGCTAGAGATCCCCAGGGCTCTATAGTCTACACCTTC
V gene: TRBV5-1; D gene: -; J gene: TRBJ2-7; clone size: few; CDR3 protein: CASSSPGEVGYEQYF; CDR3 DNA: TGCGCCAGCTCATCCCCGGGGGAGGTAGGCTACGAGCAGTACTTC
V gene: TRBV7-2; D gene: TRBD2; J gene: TRBJ2-3; clone size: many; CDR3 protein: CASSFLAGGTDTQYF; CDR3 DNA: TGTGCCAGCAGCTTCCTGGCGGGGGGAACAGATACGCAGTATTTT
V gene: TRBV6-2/TRBV6-3; D gene: TRBD1; J gene: TRBJ2-3; clone size: few; CDR3 protein: CASRPGQGGTDTQYF; CDR3 DNA: TGTGCCAGCAGGCCAGGACAGGGGGGAACAGATACGCAGTATTTT
V gene: TRBV20-1; D gene: TRBD2; J gene: TRBJ2-3; clone size: many; CDR3 protein: CRAGPPSTDTQYF; CDR3 DNA: TGCAGAGCGGGGCCCCCTAGCACAGATACGCAGTATTTT
V gene: TRBV7-9; D gene: -; J gene: TRBJ1-3; clone size: -; CDR3 protein: CASSPTGDSGNTIYF; CDR3 DNA: TGTGCCAGCAGTCCAACAGGCGACTCTGGAAACACCATATATTTT
V gene: TRBV12-3/TRBV12-4; D gene: TRBD1; J gene: TRBJ2-2; clone size: few; CDR3 protein: CASSPGTGIANTGELFF; CDR3 DNA: TGTGCCAGCAGCCCCGGGACAGGGATCGCGAACACCGGGGAGCTGTTTTTT
V gene: TRBV7-9; D gene: -; J gene: TRBJ2-5; clone size: -; CDR3 protein: CASSPGRLEETQYF; CDR3 DNA: TGTGCCAGCAGCCCGGGACGATTGGAAGAGACCCAGTACTTC
V gene: TRBV11-2; D gene: TRBD1; J gene: TRBJ1-3; clone size: few; CDR3 protein: CASSTDRAHSGNTIYF; CDR3 DNA: TGTGCCAGCAGCACCGACAGGGCCCACTCTGGAAACACCATATATTTT
V gene: TRBV3-1; D gene: -; J gene: TRBJ1-2; clone size: few; CDR3 protein: CASSQTYEESGYTF; CDR3 DNA: TGTGCCAGCAGCCAAACTTACGAGGAGAGCGGCTACACCTTC
V gene: TRBV9; D gene: TRBD1; J gene: TRBJ1-2; clone size: few; CDR3 protein: CASRDLTDRGDYGYTF; CDR3 DNA: TGTGCCAGCAGAGACCTGACTGACAGGGGGGACTATGGCTACACCTTC
V gene: TRBV5-1; D gene: -; J gene: TRBJ2-7; clone size: few; CDR3 protein: CASSEFSYEQYF; CDR3 DNA: TGCGCCAGCAGTGAATTTTCCTACGAGCAGTACTTC
V gene: TRBV7-2; D gene: -; J gene: TRBJ1-2; clone size: -; CDR3 protein: CASSLFGQFDGYTF; CDR3 DNA: TGTGCCAGCAGCTTATTCGGGCAGTTCGATGGCTACACCTTC
V gene: TRBV28; D gene: -; J gene: TRBJ2-7; clone size: -; CDR3 protein: CASSRPLIYEQYF; CDR3 DNA: TGTGCCAGCAGCCGCCCCCTGATCTACGAGCAGTACTTC
V gene: TRBV20-1; D gene: TRBD2; J gene: TRBJ2-5; clone size: few; CDR3 protein: CSASGLAGGSETQYF; CDR3 DNA: TGCAGTGCTAGTGGACTAGCGGGGGGGTCGGAGACCCAGTACTTC
V gene: TRBV4-1; D gene: TRBD2; J gene: TRBJ2-1; clone size: many; CDR3 protein: CASSRGGLAALGNEQFF; CDR3 DNA: TGCGCCAGCAGCCGAGGGGGACTAGCGGCCCTAGGTAATGAGCAGTTCTTC
V gene: TRBV18; D gene: -; J gene: TRBJ1-1; clone size: many; CDR3 protein: CASSPSGGLTEAFF; CDR3 DNA: TGTGCCAGCTCACCAAGCGGGGGCCTCACTGAAGCTTTCTTT
V gene: TRBV29-1; D gene: -; J gene: TRBJ1-2; clone size: few; CDR3 protein: CSVEMGGKGYTF; CDR3 DNA: TGCAGCGTTGAAATGGGGGGGAAGGGCTACACCTTC
V gene: TRBV20-1; D gene: -; J gene: TRBJ1-6; clone size: -; CDR3 protein: CSAREGGAYNSPLHF; CDR3 DNA: TGCAGTGCTAGAGAGGGGGGCGCGTATAATTCACCCCTCCACTTT
V gene: TRBV7-2; D gene: TRBD1; J gene: TRBJ1-2; clone size: -; CDR3 protein: CASSASSGTGKDYGYTF; CDR3 DNA: TGTGCCAGCAGCGCTAGCTCCGGGACAGGGAAGGACTATGGCTACACCTTC
V gene: TRBV28; D gene: -; J gene: TRBJ1-2; clone size: -; CDR3 protein: CASSLVGFGYTF; CDR3 DNA: TGTGCCAGCAGTTTAGTAGGGTTCGGCTACACCTTC
V gene: TRBV12-3/TRBV12-4; D gene: TRBD1; J gene: TRBJ2-4; clone size: many; CDR3 protein: CASRELQGIQYF; CDR3 DNA: TGTGCCAGCAGGGAACTACAGGGGATACAGTACTTC
V gene: TRBV5-4; D gene: -; J gene: TRBJ2-3; clone size: -; CDR3 protein: CASSSKQVSSTDTQYF; CDR3 DNA: TGTGCCAGCAGCTCTAAACAGGTTTCCAGCACAGATACGCAGTATTTT
V gene: TRBV3-1; D gene: TRBD1; J gene: TRBJ1-2; clone size: -; CDR3 protein: CASSQHGQGNYGYTF; CDR3 DNA: TGTGCCAGCAGCCAGCACGGACAGGGAAACTATGGCTACACCTTC
V gene: TRBV3-1; D gene: TRBD2; J gene: TRBJ2-6; clone size: few; CDR3 protein: CASSPREGRSRANVLTF; CDR3 DNA: TGTGCCAGCAGCCCCCGGGAGGGAAGGAGCCGGGCCAACGTCCTGACTTTC
V gene: TRBV5-6; D gene: -; J gene: TRBJ2-7; clone size: -; CDR3 protein: CASSWGLGIYEQYF; CDR3 DNA: TGTGCCAGCAGCTGGGGCCTTGGTATCTACGAGCAGTACTTC
V gene: TRBV12-3/TRBV12-4; D gene: TRBD1; J gene: TRBJ1-1; clone size: -; CDR3 protein: CASSASRGGNTEAFF; CDR3 DNA: TGTGCCAGCAGTGCCTCCAGGGGGGGAAACACTGAAGCTTTCTTT
V gene: TRBV5-1; D gene: -; J gene: TRBJ2-5; clone size: -; CDR3 protein: CASRMEGQETQYF; CDR3 DNA: TGCGCCAGCAGAATGGAGGGCCAAGAGACCCAGTACTTC
V gene: TRBV5-1; D gene: -; J gene: TRBJ2-1; clone size: few; CDR3 protein: CASSLDPGEQFF; CDR3 DNA: TGCGCCAGCAGCTTGGACCCAGGTGAGCAGTTCTTC
V gene: TRBV12-3/TRBV12-4; D gene: -; J gene: TRBJ2-7; clone size: few; CDR3 protein: CASSPSGNPEEQYF; CDR3 DNA: TGTGCCAGCAGTCCCAGTGGCAATCCAGAGGAGCAGTACTTC
V gene: TRBV12-3/TRBV12-4; D gene: -; J gene: TRBJ2-2; clone size: -; CDR3 protein: CASSWQMNTGELFF; CDR3 DNA: TGTGCCAGCAGCTGGCAGATGAACACCGGGGAGCTGTTTTTT
V gene: TRBV12-3/TRBV12-4; D gene: -; J gene: TRBJ2-3; clone size: few; CDR3 protein: CASRINTGDQEYF; CDR3 DNA: TGTGCCAGCAGAATAAATACGGGGGACCAGGAGTATTTT
V gene: TRBV12-3/TRBV12-4; D gene: TRBD1; J gene: TRBJ1-3; clone size: many; CDR3 protein: CASTLQGAGNTIYF; CDR3 DNA: TGTGCCAGCACTTTACAGGGGGCTGGAAACACCATATATTTT
V gene: TRBV4-3; D gene: -; J gene: TRBJ2-5; clone size: many; CDR3 protein: CASSQETWGTQYF; CDR3 DNA: TGCGCCAGCAGCCAAGAAACTTGGGGAACGCAGTACTTC
V gene: TRBV12-3/TRBV12-4; D gene: -; J gene: TRBJ1-5; clone size: -; CDR3 protein: CASSFGQGSQPQHF; CDR3 DNA: TGTGCCAGCAGTTTCGGGCAGGGGTCCCAGCCCCAGCATTTT
V gene: TRBV6-5; D gene: TRBD2; J gene: TRBJ2-3; clone size: few; CDR3 protein: CASRELAGGYTDTQYF; CDR3 DNA: TGTGCCAGCAGGGAACTAGCGGGGGGCTACACAGATACGCAGTATTTT
V gene: TRBV20-1; D gene: -; J gene: TRBJ1-5; clone size: few; CDR3 protein: CSADAGTGQPQHF; CDR3 DNA: TGCAGTGCGGACGCGGGGACGGGTCAGCCCCAGCATTTT
V gene: TRBV19; D gene: -; J gene: TRBJ2-3; clone size: -; CDR3 protein: CASSPDRLYTDTQYF; CDR3 DNA: TGTGCCAGTAGTCCCGACAGGCTGTACACAGATACGCAGTATTTT
V gene: TRBV6-2/TRBV6-3; D gene: -; J gene: TRBJ1-6; clone size: -; CDR3 protein: CASRVRGNSPLHF; CDR3 DNA: TGTGCCAGCAGAGTCAGGGGTAATTCACCCCTCCACTTT
V gene: TRBV7-2; D gene: TRBD2; J gene: TRBJ2-7; clone size: -; CDR3 protein: CASSLASRAGLNYEQYF; CDR3 DNA: TGTGCCAGCAGCTTAGCATCGCGAGCGGGACTAAACTACGAGCAGTACTTC
V gene: TRBV4-3; D gene: -; J gene: TRBJ2-3; clone size: -; CDR3 protein: CASSQSGITDTQYF; CDR3 DNA: TGCGCCAGCAGCCAATCTGGGATCACAGATACGCAGTATTTT
V gene: TRBV7-8; D gene: -; J gene: TRBJ2-7; clone size: few; CDR3 protein: CASILLGTAREQYF; CDR3 DNA: TGTGCCAGCATCTTACTGGGGACCGCTCGCGAGCAGTACTTC
V gene: TRBV20-1; D gene: TRBD1; J gene: TRBJ1-1; clone size: few; CDR3 protein: CSATDFRTGRSTEAFF; CDR3 DNA: TGCAGTGCTACCGACTTTAGGACAGGGAGGAGCACTGAAGCTTTCTTT
V gene: TRBV3-1; D gene: -; J gene: TRBJ2-3; clone size: few; CDR3 protein: CASSHPWRENTQYF; CDR3 DNA: TGTGCCAGCAGCCACCCCTGGAGGGAAAATACGCAGTATTTT
V gene: TRBV6-2/TRBV6-3; D gene: -; J gene: TRBJ2-2; clone size: few; CDR3 protein: CASSSPLVAGELFF; CDR3 DNA: TGTGCCAGCAGCTCCCCGTTGGTGGCCGGGGAGCTGTTTTTT
V gene: TRBV7-2; D gene: TRBD2; J gene: TRBJ2-7; clone size: -; CDR3 protein: CASSSGTSGPYEQYF; CDR3 DNA: TGTGCCAGCAGCTCAGGGACTAGCGGCCCCTACGAGCAGTACTTC
V gene: TRBV4-1; D gene: TRBD1; J gene: TRBJ1-4; clone size: -; CDR3 protein: CASSRSGGTGNEKLFF; CDR3 DNA: TGCGCCAGCAGCCGGTCGGGGGGGACAGGGAATGAAAAACTGTTTTTT
V gene: TRBV20-1; D gene: TRBD1; J gene: TRBJ1-5; clone size: few; CDR3 protein: CSARIRGLGNQPQHF; CDR3 DNA: TGCAGTGCTAGAATCAGGGGGCTCGGCAATCAGCCCCAGCATTTT
V gene: TRBV9; D gene: TRBD2; J gene: TRBJ2-5; clone size: few; CDR3 protein: CASSLHEGREGETQYF; CDR3 DNA: TGTGCCAGCAGCCTCCATGAGGGCAGGGAGGGGGAGACCCAGTACTTC
V gene: TRBV7-2; D gene: -; J gene: TRBJ1-1; clone size: -; CDR3 protein: CASSKTVNTEAFF; CDR3 DNA: TGTGCCAGCAGCAAGACGGTGAACACTGAAGCTTTCTTT
V gene: TRBV11-2; D gene: -; J gene: TRBJ2-1; clone size: many; CDR3 protein: CASSLPGGTAQFF; CDR3 DNA: TGTGCCAGCAGCCTCCCGGGAGGGACAGCGCAGTTCTTC